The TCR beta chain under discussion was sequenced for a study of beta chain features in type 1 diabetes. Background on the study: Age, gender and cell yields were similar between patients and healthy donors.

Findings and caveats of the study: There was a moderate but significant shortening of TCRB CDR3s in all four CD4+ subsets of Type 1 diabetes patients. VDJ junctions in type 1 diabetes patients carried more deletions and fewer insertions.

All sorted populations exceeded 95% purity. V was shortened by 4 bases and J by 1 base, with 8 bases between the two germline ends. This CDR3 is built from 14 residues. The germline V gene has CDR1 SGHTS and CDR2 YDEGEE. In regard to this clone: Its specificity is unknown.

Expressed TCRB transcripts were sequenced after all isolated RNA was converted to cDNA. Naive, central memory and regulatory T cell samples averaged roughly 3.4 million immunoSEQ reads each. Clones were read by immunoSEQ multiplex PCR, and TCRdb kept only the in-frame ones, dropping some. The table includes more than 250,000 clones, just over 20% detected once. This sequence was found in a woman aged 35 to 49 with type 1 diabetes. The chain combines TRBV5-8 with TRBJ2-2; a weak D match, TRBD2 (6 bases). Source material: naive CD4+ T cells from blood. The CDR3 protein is CASSRGLNTGELFF. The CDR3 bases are TGTGCCAGCAGCCGGGGACTGAACACCGGGGAGCTGTTTTTT.